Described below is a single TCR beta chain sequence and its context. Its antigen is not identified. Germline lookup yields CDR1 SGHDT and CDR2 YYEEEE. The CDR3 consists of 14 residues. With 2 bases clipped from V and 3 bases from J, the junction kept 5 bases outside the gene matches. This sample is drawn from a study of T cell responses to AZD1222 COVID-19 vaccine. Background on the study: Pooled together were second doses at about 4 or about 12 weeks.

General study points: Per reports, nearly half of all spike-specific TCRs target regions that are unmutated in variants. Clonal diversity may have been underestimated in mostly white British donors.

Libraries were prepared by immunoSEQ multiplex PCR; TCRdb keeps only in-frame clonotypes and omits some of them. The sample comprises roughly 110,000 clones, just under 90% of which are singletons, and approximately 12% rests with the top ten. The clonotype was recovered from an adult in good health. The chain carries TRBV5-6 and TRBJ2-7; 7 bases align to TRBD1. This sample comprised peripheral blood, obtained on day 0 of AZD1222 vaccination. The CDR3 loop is CASSFGTVSYEQYF. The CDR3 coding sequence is TGTGCCAGCAGCTTTGGGACAGTTAGCTACGAGCAGTACTTC.